Following are 5 T cell receptor beta chains from one sample sequenced in a study of spatial heterogeneity in lung cancer (dated by TCRdb to the late 2010s). The sample's time point label is to be understood as: sample taken at primary tumor resection. Whole RNA extracted from tumor and nontumor lung tissue, or from cryopreserved PBMC samples, was used for TCR sequencing without cell sorting. Receptor amplification or capture employed 5' RACE. The data were produced on a NextSeq 500. Using fastp trimming at Q25 and MiXCR clonotype assembly, TCRdb reanalyzed the public sequencing data and kept in-frame beta chains. CDR3 protein duplicates are merged, each entry listing the most common genes and DNA. The sample contains about 48,000 distinct CDR3 sequences, over 4.5% of them found a single time. The ten top clones hold around 10% of the sample. The sample here was PBMCs, taken at surgery. The receptors were gathered from a male donor with early-stage non-small cell lung cancer.

This clonotype was recorded many times. This chain uses TRBV20-1 with TRBJ1-1, with 9 bases fitting TRBD1. Losses at the gene ends were 5 bases for V and 5 bases for J; bases not matched to a gene: 9. Germline CDR1 is DFQATT and CDR2 is SNEGSKA (reference sequence). This CDR3 spans 14 amino acids. CDR3 loop: CSAATGGVMTEAFF. The DNA for the CDR3 is TGCAGTGCTGCGACAGGGGGGGTTATGACTGAAGCTTTCTTT.

The V gene is TRBV11-2, the J gene TRBJ2-3; possibly TRBD2 for D (6 bases). The germline V gene has CDR1 SGHAT and CDR2 FQNNGV. V dropped 2 bases and J dropped 1 base, with 16 bases sitting between them. The CDR3 loop spans 17 amino acids. In DNA, the CDR3 is TGTGCCAGCAGCTTAAATCCGGCTAGCGTACGCACAGATACGCAGTATTTT. It specifies CASSLNPASVRTDTQYF.

The table lists this clonotype with many counts. The CDR3 DNA sequence: TGTGCCAGCAGCTTTCCCCGAGGTAGGGCGGGAGGTCTCTACGAGCAGTACTTC. Amino acid sequence: CASSFPRGRAGGLYEQYF. The chain uses TRBV7-9 and TRBJ2-7, with 8 bases fitting TRBD2. V was pared by 3 bases and J by 3 bases, with 16 bases of the junction left unmatched. CDR1 is SEHNR and CDR2 is FQNEAQ in the germline V gene (reference sequence). The CDR3 covers 18 residues.

The chain employs TRBV5-4 and TRBJ2-1; 10 bases align to TRBD2. The germline V gene has CDR1 SGHNT and CDR2 YYREEE (reference sequence). V shed 2 bases, J shed 2 bases, and the junction held 4 bases outside the gene matches. This CDR3 contains 16 residues. The CDR3 DNA is TGTGCCAGCAGCTTCGGACTAGCGGACACCTACAATGAGCAGTTCTTC. This gives the protein CASSFGLADTYNEQFF.

This clonotype came up a few times. The V call is TRBV5-4, the J call TRBJ2-7; D is unclear. Trimming took 0 bases from V and 7 from J, leaving 11 bases between them. The V gene's germline CDR1 is SGHNT and CDR2 YYREEE (reference sequence). The CDR3 is 13 residues long. The CDR3 spells CASSLVGDYEQYF. The DNA of the CDR3 is TGTGCCAGCAGCTTGGTCGGCGATTATGAGCAGTACTTC.